The 10 T cell receptor beta chains below all came from one sample that was sequenced in a study of T-cell reconstitution after alpha-beta-depleted transplantation in children. Construction of the TCRbeta library involved unique molecular identifiers. TCRdb used MiXCR to reprocess the PCR reads, holding one entry per CDR3 protein. The table lists about 400,000 distinct CDR3 sequences, less than 15% of them singletons. The sequences come from PBMCs, collected from the stem cell graft. These receptors all come from a human donor who donated a stem cell graft to a child with Fanconi anemia.

This clonotype was detected ten times or more. This chain connects TRBV12-3 or TRBV12-4 to TRBJ2-2, with D possibly matching TRBD2 (5 bases). The CDR3 covers 13 residues. V lost 5 bases to trimming and J lost 7 bases, with 11 bases between them. The CDR3 DNA is TGTGCCAGCAGTCTCAGCGGTCTCGGGGAGCTGTTTTTT. This gives the protein CASSLSGLGELFF.

The gene calls are TRBV29-1 and TRBJ2-1; D gene ambiguous. Germline lookup yields CDR1 SQVTM and CDR2 ANQGSEA. Trimming took off 6 bases at V and 7 bases at J, with 10 bases between the two ends. The CDR3 sequence is 11 residues long. The CDR3 here is CSVLNGNEQFF. CDR3 nucleotides: TGCAGCGTACTGAATGGGAATGAGCAGTTCTTC.

The chain couples TRBV19 to TRBJ1-2, with D possibly matching TRBD1 (6 bases). Germline V gene sequence: CDR1 LNHDA, CDR2 SQIVND (reference sequence). This CDR3 has 13 amino acids. Trimming pared 5 bases from V and 1 base from J, leaving 8 bases between. CDR3 loop: CASSVDSNYGYTF. In nucleotides, the CDR3 is TGTGCCAGTAGTGTGGACAGTAACTATGGCTACACCTTC.

This clonotype was recorded at least ten times. The junction does not match germline at one end; this may be a read error. The gene calls are TRBV7-4 and TRBJ2-4; maybe TRBD1 (6 bases). Germline CDR1 reads SGHVT; CDR2 reads SQSDAQ. The CDR3 is 13 amino acids. This CDR3 is CASSLGHAISYVF. The DNA for the CDR3 is TGTGCCAGCAGCCTGGGACACGCGATCTCATACGTCTTC.

As for this clonotype: As the CDR3 is not closed by the conserved phenylalanine or tryptophan, this likely results from a read error. The J gene is TRBJ1-3, the V gene TRBV7-9; D is ambiguous. Germline V gene data show CDR1 as SEHNR and CDR2 as FQNEAQ (reference sequence). Trimming stripped 0 bases from V and 4 bases from J, with 13 bases between. The CDR3 covers 16 residues. CDR3 DNA: TGTGCCAGCAGCTTAGCAGAGGCGGCTACAGGAAACACCATATATTCT. Translating gives CASSLAEAATGNTIYS.

The V and J genes are TRBV5-1 and TRBJ1-2, with D uncertain. V was shortened by 4 bases and J by 4 bases, with 17 bases between the two germline ends. The CDR3 consists of 15 residues. Germline values: CDR1 SGHRS, CDR2 YFSETQ. CDR3 coding DNA: TGCGCCAGCAGCCCCGGGCGGTTGGTGGGCTATGGCTACACCTTC. This encodes CASSPGRLVGYGYTF.

The rearrangement joins TRBV3-1 to TRBJ1-2, with D possibly matching TRBD1 (5 bases). Germline CDR1 LGHDT, CDR2 YNNKEL (reference sequence). V gave up 7 bases and J gave up 5 bases, with 11 bases separating them. There are 12 residues in the CDR3. CDR3 coding DNA: TGTGCCAGCACCGACAGCTCTTATGGCTACACCTTC. This encodes CASTDSSYGYTF.

V gene TRBV4-3 combines with J gene TRBJ2-7, with D possibly matching TRBD1 (6 bases). The CDR3 is made up of 14 amino acids. Trimming shortened V by 1 base and J by 5 bases, and 12 bases separated the two germline ends. Germline V lookup: CDR1 LGHNA, CDR2 YSLEER. The CDR3 region is CASSQVAGVDEQYF. CDR3 in DNA: TGCGCCAGCAGCCAAGTGGCAGGGGTCGACGAGCAGTACTTC.

This clonotype was seen at least ten times. The CDR3 spells CASSPSDRTEAFF. In nucleotides, the CDR3 is TGTGCCAGCAGTCCGTCGGACAGGACTGAAGCTTTCTTT. The V gene is TRBV28, the J gene TRBJ1-1; 7 nucleotides align to TRBD1. Germline values: CDR1 MDHEN, CDR2 SYDVKM. Losses at the gene ends were 5 bases for V and 5 bases for J; bases not matched to a gene: 5. The CDR3 is made up of 13 amino acids.

This clonotype has more than one count but fewer than ten. The chain is built from TRBV6-2 or TRBV6-3 and TRBJ2-2, with 13 bases lining up with TRBD2. Germline-derived CDR1 and CDR2 are MNHEY and SVGEGT. The trim removed 6 bases at V and 6 bases at J, leaving 1 base unmatched. CDR3 size: 14 residues. As DNA, the CDR3 is TGTGCCAGCAGACTAGCGGGGGGGCCCGGGGAGCTGTTTTTT. Residues: CASRLAGGPGELFF.